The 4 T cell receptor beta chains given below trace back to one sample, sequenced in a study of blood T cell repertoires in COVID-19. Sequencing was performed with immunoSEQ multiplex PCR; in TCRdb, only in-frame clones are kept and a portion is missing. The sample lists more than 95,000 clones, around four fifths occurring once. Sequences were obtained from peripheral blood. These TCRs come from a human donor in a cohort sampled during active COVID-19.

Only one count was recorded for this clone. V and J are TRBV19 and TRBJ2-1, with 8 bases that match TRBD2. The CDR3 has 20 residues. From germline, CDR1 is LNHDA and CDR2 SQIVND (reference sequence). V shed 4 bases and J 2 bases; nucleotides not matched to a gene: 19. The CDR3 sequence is CASSRGSWRSGSRPYNEQFF. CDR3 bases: TGTGCCAGTAGTAGAGGCTCCTGGAGGAGCGGGAGTCGACCCTACAATGAGCAGTTCTTC.

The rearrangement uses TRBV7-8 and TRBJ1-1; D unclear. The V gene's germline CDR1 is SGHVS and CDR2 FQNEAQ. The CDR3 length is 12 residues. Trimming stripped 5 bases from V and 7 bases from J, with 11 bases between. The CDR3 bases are TGTGCCAGCAGCCTTCTAGGCCTTGAAGCTTTCTTT. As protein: CASSLLGLEAFF.

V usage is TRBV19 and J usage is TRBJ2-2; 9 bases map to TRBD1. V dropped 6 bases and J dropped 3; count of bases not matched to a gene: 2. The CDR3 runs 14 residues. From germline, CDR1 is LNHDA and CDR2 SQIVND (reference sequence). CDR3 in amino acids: CASRGQGDTGELFF. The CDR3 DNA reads TGTGCCAGTAGGGGACAGGGTGACACCGGGGAGCTGTTTTTT.

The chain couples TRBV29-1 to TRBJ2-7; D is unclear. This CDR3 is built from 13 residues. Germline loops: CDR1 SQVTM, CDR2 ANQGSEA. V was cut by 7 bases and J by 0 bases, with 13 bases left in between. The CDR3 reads CSAREAVSYEQYF. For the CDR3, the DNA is TGCAGCGCCCGAGAGGCAGTCTCCTACGAGCAGTACTTC.